What follows is one T cell receptor (beta chain) and its context. This clonotype was observed at least ten times. There is no known antigen for this receptor. No base quality information exists; no much larger clone differs at one position. This sample was included in a study of spatial heterogeneity in lung cancer (dated by TCRdb to about 2019). The study in broad terms: The donors were some 76 patients from the lung TRACERx cohort who had early-stage, untreated non-small cell lung cancer. Follow-up PBMC samples were sequenced whenever available, with a median time to follow-up of 2 to 3 years after resection. Beta-chain transcripts were consistently detected in greater numbers than alpha-chain transcripts, which likely reflected higher beta-chain transcript abundance. In the raw uncorrected reads, each unique combination of TCR and UMI appeared more than ten times on average. In non-small cell lung cancer, the study quantitatively compared TCR alpha and beta repertoires across several tumor regions, matched nontumor lung, and blood. Nonsynonymous mutation counts, determined by whole-exome sequencing of tumor tissue, were related to features of the TCR repertoire. Both alpha and beta chains were TCR-sequenced in approximately 200 tumor regions, some 64 matched nontumor lung samples and some 50 PBMC samples obtained at surgery. The investigation overall reported the following: Ubiquitous expanded tumor TCRs were found in blood more often at tumor resection than at routine follow-up. Comparisons of baseline and follow-up blood repertoires included only about 15 patients. Confirming at a functional level the hypothesis that regional TCRs recognize regional mutations was considered to require additional single-cell paired TCR alpha and beta sequencing.

Library preparation was by 5' RACE. Sequencing used a NextSeq 500. To allow correction of PCR and sequencing errors, the TCR library protocol tagged every TCR cDNA molecule with a unique molecular identifier. The study's processing was this. Decombinator tools were used for TCR identification, UMI-based error correction and CDR3 extraction. Expanded TCRs were defined as those above a frequency of 2 per 1,000, corresponding to the top 1% of the tumor frequency distribution. Rényi diversity was computed with the R vegan package after subsampling each repertoire 100 times to 5,000 TCRs. CDR3 similarity networks were constructed using string-kernel similarity of amino acid triplets, with links drawn between CDR3s whose pairwise similarity was above 0.82. TCRdb redid the processing of the public reads, applying fastp at Q25 and MiXCR, and retained in-frame beta chains. CDR3 protein sequences are deduplicated, and each keeps its most common genes and DNA. TCRdb's processing, not the authors', yielded these V and J calls. The sample table shows about 70,000 distinct CDR3 sequences, and approximately 9% are seen once. Together, the top ten hold more than 1.5% of the sample.

The meaning of the sample's time point label: blood at routine non-recurrence follow-up after resection. Without any cell sorting, TCR sequencing was performed on whole RNA extracted either from tumor and nontumor lung tissue or from cryopreserved PBMC samples. A patient was chosen for TCR sequencing only when enough RNA was available from at least two tumor regions. The CDR3 sequence holds 17 residues, the cysteine and phenylalanine included. CDR3 DNA is the only sequence kept; it has 51 bases, read in frame from the first base. Between the V and J ends, shortened by 10 bases and 7 bases respectively, the junction contains 28 bases. As encoded in the germline V gene (reference sequence), CDR1 is LNHDA while CDR2 is SQIVND.

The chain is assembled from TRBV19 and TRBJ2-2, with TRBD2 tentatively as D gene (5 bases match). The starting material was PBMCs, obtained at follow-up. The clonotype comes from a female donor with early-stage non-small cell lung cancer. The CDR3 protein sequence reads: CATPRGPAGVLGGELFF. The nucleotide sequence reads as follows: TGTGCCACCCCCCGGGGTCCCGCCGGAGTGCTTGGCGGGGAGCTGTTTTTT. The full variable domain, with segments outside the CDR3 supplied by the reference TRBV19 and TRBJ2-2 proteins, appears as DGGITQSPKYLFRKEGQNVTLSCEQNLNHDAMYWYRQDPGQGLRLIYYSQIVNDFQKGDIAEGYSVSREKKESFPLTVTSAQKNPTAFYLCATPRGPAGVLGGELFFGEGSRLTVL.